The clone carrying this T cell receptor (beta chain) was observed a handful of times. No antigen is known for it. PCR was performed a second time for about 7 to 11 cycles using a sample-barcoded 5' primer and a J-beta primer mix. Each CDR3 protein gets one entry after TCRdb re-called the 5' RACE reads with MiXCR. The sample includes about 1.7 million distinct CDR3 sequences, 25% to 30% of them seen just once. CDR1 and CDR2 (germline): SGHAT, FQNNGV. The V gene lost 2 bases and the J gene lost 4 bases, with 17 bases spanning the gap. The CDR3 covers 16 residues. This sample stems from a study of blood T cells in healthy people across ages. General study findings and limits: PBMC samples, being unsorted, prevented any conclusive comparison of naive and antigen-experienced cells.

The sequence was collected from a young woman in good health. J is TRBJ1-2 and V is TRBV11-2; D remains ambiguous. The sample comprised blood. The CDR3 coding sequence is TGTGCCAGCAGCTTATCGGATATGGTGGGTAGCTATGGCTACACCTTC. It specifies CASSLSDMVGSYGYTF. Full variable domain (outside the CDR3, taken from reference TRBV11-2 and TRBJ1-2): EAGVAQSPRYKIIEKRQSVAFWCNPISGHATLYWYQQILGQGPKLLIQFQNNGVVDDSQLPKDRFSAERLKGVDSTLKIQPAKLEDSAVYLCASSLSDMVGSYGYTFGSGTRLTVV.